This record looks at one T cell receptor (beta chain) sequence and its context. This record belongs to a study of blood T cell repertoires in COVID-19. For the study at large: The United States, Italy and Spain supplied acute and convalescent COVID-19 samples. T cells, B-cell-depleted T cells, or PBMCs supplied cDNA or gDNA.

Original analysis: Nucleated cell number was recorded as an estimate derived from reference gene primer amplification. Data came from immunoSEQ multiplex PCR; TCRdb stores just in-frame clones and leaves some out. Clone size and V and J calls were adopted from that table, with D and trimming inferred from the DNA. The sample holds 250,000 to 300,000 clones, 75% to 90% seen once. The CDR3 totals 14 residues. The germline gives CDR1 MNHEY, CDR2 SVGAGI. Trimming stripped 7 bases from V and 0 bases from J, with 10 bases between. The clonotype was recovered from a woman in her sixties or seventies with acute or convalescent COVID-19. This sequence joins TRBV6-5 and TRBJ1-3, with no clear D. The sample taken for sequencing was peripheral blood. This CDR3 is CASTERDSGNTIYF. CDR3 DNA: TGTGCCAGCACCGAACGGGACTCTGGAAACACCATATATTTT.